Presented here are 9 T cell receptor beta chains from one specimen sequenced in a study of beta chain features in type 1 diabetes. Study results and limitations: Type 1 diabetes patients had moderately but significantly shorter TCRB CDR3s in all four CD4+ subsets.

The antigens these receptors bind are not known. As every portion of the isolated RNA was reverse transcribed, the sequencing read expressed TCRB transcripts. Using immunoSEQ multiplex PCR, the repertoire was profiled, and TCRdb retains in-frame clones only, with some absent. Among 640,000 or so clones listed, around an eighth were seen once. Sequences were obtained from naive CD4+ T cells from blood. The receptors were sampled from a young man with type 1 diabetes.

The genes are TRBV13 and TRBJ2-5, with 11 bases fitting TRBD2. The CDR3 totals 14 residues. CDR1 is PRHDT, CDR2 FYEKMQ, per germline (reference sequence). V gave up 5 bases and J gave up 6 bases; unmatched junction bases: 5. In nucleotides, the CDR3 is TGTGCCAGCAGCCTAGCGGGAGGTCAGAAGACCCAGTACTTC. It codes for CASSLAGGQKTQYF.

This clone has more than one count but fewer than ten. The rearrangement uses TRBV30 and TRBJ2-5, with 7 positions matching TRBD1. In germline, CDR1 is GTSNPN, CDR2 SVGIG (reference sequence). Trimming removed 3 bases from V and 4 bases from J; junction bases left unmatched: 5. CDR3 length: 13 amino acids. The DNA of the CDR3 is TGTGCCTGGAGCAACAGGGGTCCAGAGACCCAGTACTTC. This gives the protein CAWSNRGPETQYF.

Written as DNA, the CDR3 is TGTGCCACCTTGAGGGAACTGGGGATGTCCGGGGAGCTGTTTTTT. It specifies CATLRELGMSGELFF. The chain employs TRBV7-8 and TRBJ2-2; weak D call: TRBD2 (5 bases). Germline loops: CDR1 SGHVS, CDR2 FQNEAQ. This CDR3 contains 15 residues. The germline V and J ends were trimmed by 10 bases and 6 bases, with 21 bases remaining between them.

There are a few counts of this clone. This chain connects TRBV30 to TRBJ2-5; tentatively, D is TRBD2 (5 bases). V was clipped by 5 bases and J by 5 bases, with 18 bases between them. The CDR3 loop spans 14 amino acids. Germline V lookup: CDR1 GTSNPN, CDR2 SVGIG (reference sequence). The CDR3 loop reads CAWVPGGRGETQYF. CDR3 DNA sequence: TGTGCCTGGGTCCCAGGTGGGAGAGGGGAGACCCAGTACTTC.

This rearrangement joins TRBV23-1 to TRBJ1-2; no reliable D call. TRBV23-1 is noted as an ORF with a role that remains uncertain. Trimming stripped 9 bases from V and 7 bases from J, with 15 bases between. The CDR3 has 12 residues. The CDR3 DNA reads TGCGCCAGTCAAACCTCGGGGTCTGGCTACACCTTC. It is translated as CASQTSGSGYTF.

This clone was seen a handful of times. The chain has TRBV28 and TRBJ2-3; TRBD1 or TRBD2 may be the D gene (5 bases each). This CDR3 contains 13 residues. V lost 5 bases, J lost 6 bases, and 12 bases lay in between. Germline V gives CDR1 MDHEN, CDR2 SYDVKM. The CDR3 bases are TGTGCCAGCAGTCGGGGACGGCCCGATACGCAGTATTTT. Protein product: CASSRGRPDTQYF.

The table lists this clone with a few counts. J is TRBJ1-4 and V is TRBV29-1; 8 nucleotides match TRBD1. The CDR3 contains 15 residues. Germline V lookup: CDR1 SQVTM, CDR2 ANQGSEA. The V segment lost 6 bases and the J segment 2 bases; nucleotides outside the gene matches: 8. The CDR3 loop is CSVNPGGPTNEKLFF. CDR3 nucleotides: TGCAGCGTGAACCCAGGGGGCCCGACTAATGAAAAACTGTTTTTT. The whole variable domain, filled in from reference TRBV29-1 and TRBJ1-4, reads SAVISQKPSRDICQRGTSLTIQCQVDSQVTMMFWYRQQPGQSLTLIATANQGSEATYESGFVIDKFPISRPNLTFSTLTVSNMSPEDSSIYLCSVNPGGPTNEKLFFGSGTQLSVL.

CDR3 DNA sequence: TGTGCCAGCAATAGTAAAGACGCCGGGGAGCTGTTTTTT. It encodes CASNSKDAGELFF. The chain combines TRBV28 with TRBJ2-2; the D is unclear. Germline V gives CDR1 MDHEN, CDR2 SYDVKM. The CDR3 extends over 13 amino acids. The V gene lost 7 bases and the J gene lost 6 bases, with 12 bases spanning the gap. Full variable domain (missing parts from reference TRBV28 and TRBJ2-2): DVKVTQSSRYLVKRTGEKVFLECVQDMDHENMFWYRQDPGLGLRLIYFSYDVKMKEKGDIPEGYSVSREKKERFSLILESASTNQTSMYLCASNSKDAGELFFGEGSRLTVL.

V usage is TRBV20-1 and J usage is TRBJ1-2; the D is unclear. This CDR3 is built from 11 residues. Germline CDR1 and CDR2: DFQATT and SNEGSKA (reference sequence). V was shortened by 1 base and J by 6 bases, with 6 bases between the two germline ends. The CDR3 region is CSARAANGYTF. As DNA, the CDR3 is TGCAGTGCTAGAGCTGCAAATGGCTACACCTTC.